This is a list of T cell receptor beta chains from one sample in a study of blood T cell repertoires in COVID-19. Libraries were prepared by immunoSEQ multiplex PCR; TCRdb keeps only in-frame clonotypes and omits some of them. The profile covers 35,000 to 45,000 clones, with roughly 84% appearing a single time and approximately 2.3% taken by the ten largest. Sequences were obtained from peripheral blood. These receptor sequences come from a human donor in a cohort sampled during active COVID-19. Both conserved end residues are part of each CDR3. D genes are given only for firm matches. Size is stated for part of the rows, as once, few or many counts, or as a class when the clone is expanded.

j_gene: TRBJ2-7
len: 15
v_gene: TRBV4-2
d_gene: .
abundance: .
CDR3aa: CASSQDGRERDEQYF
CDR3nt: TGTGCCAGCAGCCAAGATGGAAGGGAGAGGGACGAGCAGTACTTC

j_gene: TRBJ2-1
len: 11
v_gene: TRBV10-3
d_gene: .
abundance: .
CDR3aa: CAIRAGREQFF
CDR3nt: TGTGCCATCAGAGCAGGGAGGGAGCAGTTCTTC

j_gene: TRBJ2-1
len: 15
v_gene: TRBV27
d_gene: TRBD2
abundance: .
CDR3aa: CASSLEPLAGDEQFF
CDR3nt: TGTGCCAGCAGTTTAGAGCCACTAGCGGGGGATGAGCAGTTCTTC

j_gene: TRBJ1-1
len: 15
v_gene: TRBV6-2/TRBV6-3
d_gene: .
abundance: .
CDR3aa: CASSYEGGRDTEAFF
CDR3nt: TGTGCCAGCAGTTACGAGGGGGGGCGGGACACTGAAGCTTTCTTT

j_gene: TRBJ2-3
len: 16
v_gene: TRBV5-6
d_gene: TRBD2
abundance: .
CDR3aa: CASSLALAANTDTQYF
CDR3nt: TGTGCCAGCAGCTTGGCCCTAGCGGCCAACACAGATACGCAGTATTTT

j_gene: TRBJ2-3
len: 17
v_gene: TRBV15
d_gene: TRBD1
abundance: once
CDR3aa: CATSRGGKQGGADTQYF
CDR3nt: TGTGCCACCAGCAGAGGTGGGAAACAGGGGGGCGCAGATACGCAGTATTTT

j_gene: TRBJ1-2
len: 12
v_gene: TRBV6-5
d_gene: .
abundance: once
CDR3aa: CASSGNRGGYTF
CDR3nt: TGTGCCAGCAGCGGAAACCGCGGTGGCTACACCTTC

j_gene: TRBJ2-4
len: 15
v_gene: TRBV11-2
d_gene: .
abundance: .
CDR3aa: CASSPGAIAKNIQYF
CDR3nt: TGTGCCAGCAGCCCAGGGGCTATAGCCAAAAACATTCAGTACTTC

j_gene: TRBJ1-2
len: 14
v_gene: TRBV6-5
d_gene: .
abundance: .
CDR3aa: CASSSPPGQYGYTF
CDR3nt: TGTGCCAGCAGTTCACCCCCAGGACAGTATGGCTACACCTTC

j_gene: TRBJ2-7
len: 15
v_gene: TRBV19
d_gene: TRBD2
abundance: few
CDR3aa: CASSGRLAGAYEQYF
CDR3nt: TGTGCCAGTAGTGGGCGACTAGCGGGGGCCTACGAGCAGTACTTC

j_gene: TRBJ2-1
len: 17
v_gene: TRBV5-5
d_gene: .
abundance: .
CDR3aa: CASSLKGTPLSYNEQFF
CDR3nt: TGTGCCAGCAGCTTGAAAGGGACTCCTCTCTCCTACAATGAGCAGTTCTTC

j_gene: TRBJ2-1
len: 18
v_gene: TRBV7-9
d_gene: TRBD2
abundance: .
CDR3aa: CASSLEGGLAGYYNEQFF
CDR3nt: TGTGCCAGCAGCTTAGAGGGGGGCCTAGCGGGGTACTACAATGAGCAGTTCTTC

j_gene: TRBJ2-3
len: 16
v_gene: TRBV18
d_gene: TRBD2
abundance: .
CDR3aa: CASSPVRGGATDTQYF
CDR3nt: TGTGCCAGCTCACCAGTCCGCGGGGGGGCAACAGATACGCAGTATTTT

j_gene: TRBJ2-7
len: 15
v_gene: TRBV28
d_gene: .
abundance: .
CDR3aa: CASSLTGTTFPEQYF
CDR3nt: TGTGCCAGCAGTTTGACCGGGACAACCTTCCCGGAGCAGTACTTC

j_gene: TRBJ2-5
len: 16
v_gene: TRBV29-1
d_gene: TRBD2
abundance: .
CDR3aa: CSVRGLAGDGGETQYF
CDR3nt: TGCAGCGTTAGGGGACTAGCGGGGGATGGGGGAGAGACCCAGTACTTC

j_gene: TRBJ2-2
len: 15
v_gene: TRBV6-5
d_gene: .
abundance: .
CDR3aa: CASSNPAGGTGELFF
CDR3nt: TGTGCCAGCAGTAACCCAGCGGGCGGGACCGGGGAGCTGTTTTTT

j_gene: TRBJ2-7
len: 14
v_gene: TRBV15
d_gene: TRBD1
abundance: .
CDR3aa: CATSIGTGSYEQYF
CDR3nt: TGTGCCACCAGCATTGGGACAGGGAGCTACGAGCAGTACTTC

j_gene: TRBJ2-1
len: 11
v_gene: TRBV27
d_gene: .
abundance: .
CDR3aa: CASSLGLEQFF
CDR3nt: TGTGCCAGCAGTTTAGGCCTCGAGCAGTTCTTC

j_gene: TRBJ2-5
len: 13
v_gene: TRBV7-3
d_gene: .
abundance: .
CDR3aa: CASSLTMRETQYF
CDR3nt: TGTGCCAGCAGCTTAACGATGCGAGAGACCCAGTACTTC

j_gene: TRBJ1-2
len: 13
v_gene: TRBV7-2
d_gene: .
abundance: .
CDR3aa: CASSLVADYGYTF
CDR3nt: TGTGCCAGCAGCTTAGTGGCGGACTATGGCTACACCTTC

j_gene: TRBJ1-2
len: 11
v_gene: TRBV20-1
d_gene: .
abundance: .
CDR3aa: CSARQDYGYTF
CDR3nt: TGCAGTGCTAGACAGGACTATGGCTACACCTTC

j_gene: TRBJ2-1
len: 15
v_gene: TRBV27
d_gene: TRBD2
abundance: .
CDR3aa: CASSLRAGGLNEQFF
CDR3nt: TGTGCCAGCAGTTTAAGAGCGGGGGGGCTGAATGAGCAGTTCTTC

j_gene: TRBJ1-2
len: 14
v_gene: TRBV27
d_gene: .
abundance: .
CDR3aa: CASSLKGSNYGYTF
CDR3nt: TGTGCCAGCAGTTTAAAAGGGAGTAACTATGGCTACACCTTC

j_gene: TRBJ1-1
len: 15
v_gene: TRBV15
d_gene: .
abundance: .
CDR3aa: CATSRNQGPDTEAFF
CDR3nt: TGTGCCACCAGCAGGAACCAGGGCCCGGACACTGAAGCTTTCTTT

j_gene: TRBJ2-7
len: 15
v_gene: TRBV3-1/TRBV3-2
d_gene: .
abundance: .
CDR3aa: CASSQAGSAAYEQYF
CDR3nt: TGTGCCAGCAGCCAAGCAGGGTCCGCCGCCTACGAGCAGTACTTC

j_gene: TRBJ2-1
len: 15
v_gene: TRBV5-8
d_gene: TRBD1
abundance: .
CDR3aa: CASSSGTDNYNEQFF
CDR3nt: TGTGCCAGCAGCTCCGGGACAGACAACTACAATGAGCAGTTCTTC

j_gene: TRBJ2-7
len: 13
v_gene: TRBV3-1/TRBV3-2
d_gene: TRBD2
abundance: .
CDR3aa: CASSLRDYHEQYF
CDR3nt: TGTGCCAGCAGCCTTCGGGACTACCACGAGCAGTACTTC

j_gene: TRBJ1-5
len: 15
v_gene: TRBV21-1
d_gene: .
abundance: .
CDR3aa: CASSKSREGCQPQHF
CDR3nt: TGTGCCAGCAGCAAATCCAGGGAAGGGTGTCAGCCCCAGCATTTT

j_gene: TRBJ1-1
len: 14
v_gene: TRBV5-1
d_gene: .
abundance: .
CDR3aa: CASSRGQPNTEAFF
CDR3nt: TGCGCCAGCAGCAGGGGACAACCGAACACTGAAGCTTTCTTT

j_gene: TRBJ2-5
len: 15
v_gene: TRBV5-1
d_gene: TRBD2
abundance: .
CDR3aa: CASSASGGMRETQYF
CDR3nt: TGCGCCAGCAGCGCTAGCGGGGGGATGCGAGAGACCCAGTACTTC

j_gene: TRBJ2-3
len: 15
v_gene: TRBV28
d_gene: .
abundance: .
CDR3aa: CASNRPGQGQDTQYF
CDR3nt: TGTGCCAGCAACCGGCCCGGGCAGGGCCAAGATACGCAGTATTTT

j_gene: TRBJ1-2
len: 15
v_gene: TRBV4-1
d_gene: .
abundance: few
CDR3aa: CASSQDPGRYYGYTF
CDR3nt: TGCGCCAGCAGCCAAGACCCGGGTCGGTACTATGGCTACACCTTC

j_gene: TRBJ1-6
len: 13
v_gene: TRBV10-3
d_gene: .
abundance: .
CDR3aa: CAIRDTYNSPLHF
CDR3nt: TGTGCCATCCGGGATACCTATAATTCACCCCTCCACTTT

j_gene: TRBJ1-1
len: 21
v_gene: TRBV5-1
d_gene: TRBD1
abundance: .
CDR3aa: CASSLVGGLRTGDRENTEAFF
CDR3nt: TGCGCCAGCAGCTTGGTGGGGGGGCTCCGGACAGGGGATCGGGAGAACACTGAAGCTTTCTTT

j_gene: TRBJ1-1
len: 13
v_gene: TRBV6-5
d_gene: .
abundance: .
CDR3aa: CASSYRGGTEAFF
CDR3nt: TGTGCCAGCAGTTATCGAGGGGGCACTGAAGCTTTCTTT

j_gene: TRBJ2-7
len: 12
v_gene: TRBV9
d_gene: .
abundance: .
CDR3aa: CASSVDGNEQYF
CDR3nt: TGTGCCAGCAGCGTAGACGGTAACGAGCAGTACTTC

j_gene: TRBJ2-3
len: 15
v_gene: TRBV4-2
d_gene: .
abundance: .
CDR3aa: CASSQAGESTDTQYF
CDR3nt: TGTGCCAGCAGCCAAGCGGGGGAAAGCACAGATACGCAGTATTTT

j_gene: TRBJ1-1
len: 13
v_gene: TRBV19
d_gene: .
abundance: .
CDR3aa: CASSPGIFTEAFF
CDR3nt: TGTGCCAGTAGTCCAGGGATATTCACTGAAGCTTTCTTT

j_gene: TRBJ2-1
len: 15
v_gene: TRBV10-2
d_gene: TRBD1
abundance: .
CDR3aa: CASRQGAWGNNEQFF
CDR3nt: TGCGCCAGCAGGCAGGGGGCATGGGGGAACAATGAGCAGTTCTTC

j_gene: TRBJ2-5
len: 14
v_gene: TRBV5-4
d_gene: TRBD2
abundance: .
CDR3aa: CAYTRGGPQETQYF
CDR3nt: TGTGCCTACACCCGGGGGGGGCCCCAAGAGACCCAGTACTTC

j_gene: TRBJ1-1
len: 13
v_gene: TRBV10-2
d_gene: .
abundance: .
CDR3aa: CASTAWQGTEAFF
CDR3nt: TGCGCCAGCACCGCCTGGCAGGGGACTGAAGCTTTCTTT

j_gene: TRBJ1-1
len: 15
v_gene: TRBV5-1
d_gene: TRBD1
abundance: .
CDR3aa: CASSLGDSKNTEAFF
CDR3nt: TGCGCCAGCAGCTTAGGGGACAGTAAGAACACTGAAGCTTTCTTT

j_gene: TRBJ2-2
len: 18
v_gene: TRBV9
d_gene: TRBD2
abundance: .
CDR3aa: CASSVGAERGLNTGELFF
CDR3nt: TGTGCCAGCAGCGTAGGGGCCGAGCGGGGATTGAACACCGGGGAGCTGTTTTTT

j_gene: TRBJ2-5
len: 14
v_gene: TRBV7-9
d_gene: .
abundance: .
CDR3aa: CASSPRDFQETQYF
CDR3nt: TGTGCCAGCAGCCCCCGGGACTTCCAAGAGACCCAGTACTTC

j_gene: TRBJ2-3
len: 14
v_gene: TRBV5-1
d_gene: .
abundance: .
CDR3aa: CASALAKRTDTQYF
CDR3nt: TGCGCCAGCGCTCTAGCGAAACGCACAGATACGCAGTATTTT

j_gene: TRBJ2-2
len: 15
v_gene: TRBV3-1/TRBV3-2
d_gene: TRBD2
abundance: .
CDR3aa: CASRTRGGSTGELFF
CDR3nt: TGTGCCAGCAGGACGCGGGGGGGTAGCACCGGGGAGCTGTTTTTT

j_gene: TRBJ1-2
len: 15
v_gene: TRBV6-1
d_gene: TRBD1
abundance: .
CDR3aa: CASSERGQGARGYTF
CDR3nt: TGTGCCAGCAGTGAAAGGGGACAGGGGGCAAGGGGCTACACCTTC

j_gene: TRBJ1-4
len: 10
v_gene: TRBV2
d_gene: .
abundance: .
CDR3aa: CASGREKLFF
CDR3nt: TGTGCCAGCGGTCGGGAAAAACTGTTTTTT

j_gene: TRBJ2-2
len: 17
v_gene: TRBV7-8
d_gene: TRBD2
abundance: .
CDR3aa: CASSTRLAGQYTGELFF
CDR3nt: TGTGCCAGCAGCACCCGGCTAGCGGGGCAATACACCGGGGAGCTGTTTTTT

j_gene: TRBJ2-3
len: 18
v_gene: TRBV9
d_gene: .
abundance: .
CDR3aa: CASSVGARIQGAVDTQYF
CDR3nt: TGTGCCAGCAGCGTTGGGGCCCGAATCCAAGGGGCCGTAGATACGCAGTATTTT

j_gene: TRBJ2-3
len: 12
v_gene: TRBV2
d_gene: .
abundance: .
CDR3aa: CASSASLDTQYF
CDR3nt: TGTGCCAGCAGTGCGAGTCTAGATACGCAGTATTTT

j_gene: TRBJ1-3
len: 15
v_gene: TRBV10-3
d_gene: TRBD1
abundance: .
CDR3aa: CAISEPTGVGNTIYF
CDR3nt: TGTGCCATCAGTGAGCCGACAGGGGTTGGGAACACCATATATTTT

j_gene: TRBJ1-4
len: 15
v_gene: TRBV7-9
d_gene: .
abundance: once
CDR3aa: CASSLGNRLFEKLFF
CDR3nt: TGTGCCAGCAGCTTAGGAAACAGGTTGTTCGAAAAACTGTTTTTT